This passage covers 24 T cell receptor beta chains from one sample sequenced in a study of cytomegalovirus exposure and HLA in healthy donors. PCR involved 60 Vbeta and 13 Jbeta primers. Clones were read by immunoSEQ multiplex PCR, and TCRdb kept only the in-frame ones, dropping some. The sample lists 90,000 to 120,000 clones, 77% occurring once. The sequenced sample was PBMCs. The origin of the receptors is a male donor in good health and CMV-seronegative.

The sample holds one count of this clone. The V call is TRBV5-1, the J call TRBJ2-1; D possibly corresponds to TRBD2 (5 bases). The germline gives CDR1 SGHRS, CDR2 YFSETQ. V was shortened by 0 bases and J by 8 bases, with 6 bases between the two germline ends. The CDR3 consists of 12 residues. The CDR3 DNA is TGCGCCAGCAGCTTGGGAGGGTATGAGCAGTTCTTC. This gives the protein CASSLGGYEQFF.

The V call is TRBV19, the J call TRBJ1-5; possibly TRBD1 for D (5 bases). This CDR3 comprises 14 residues. Trimming stripped 7 bases from V and 2 bases from J, with 12 bases between. Per the germline V gene, CDR1 is LNHDA and CDR2 is SQIVND (reference sequence). The CDR3 sequence is CASTWGVGNQPQHF. The CDR3 coding sequence is TGTGCCAGTACGTGGGGGGTAGGCAATCAGCCCCAGCATTTT.

The chain combines TRBV11-2 with TRBJ2-5; tentatively, D is TRBD2 (5 bases). CDR1 and CDR2 from the germline V gene are SGHAT and FQNNGV. The CDR3 totals 16 residues. Trimming stripped 3 bases from V and 2 bases from J, with 16 bases between. The CDR3 nucleotides are TGTGCCAGCAGCTTCTGGACTGCCTCGTTTCAAGAGACCCAGTACTTC. This encodes CASSFWTASFQETQYF.

The chain employs TRBV28 and TRBJ2-7; 9 positions match TRBD2. This CDR3 region has 15 residues. Germline assignment: CDR1 MDHEN and CDR2 SYDVKM. J lost 7 bases, V lost 4 bases, and 11 bases had no gene match. Here the CDR3 reads CASSYRERGDYEQYF. The CDR3 bases are TGTGCCAGCAGTTACCGGGAGCGGGGGGACTATGAGCAGTACTTC. The whole variable domain, remainder taken from reference TRBV28 and TRBJ2-7, is DVKVTQSSRYLVKRTGEKVFLECVQDMDHENMFWYRQDPGLGLRLIYFSYDVKMKEKGDIPEGYSVSREKKERFSLILESASTNQTSMYLCASSYRERGDYEQYFGPGTRLTVT.

This clone has more than one count but fewer than ten. The rearrangement joins TRBV7-3 to TRBJ2-2; D is uncertain. The V and J ends lost 7 bases and 4 bases respectively, with 4 bases between them. Germline V CDR1 and CDR2: SGHTA, FQGTGA. The CDR3 loop spans 11 amino acids. CDR3 in DNA: TGTGCCAGCACCGGCACCGGGGAGCTGTTTTTT. Its translation is CASTGTGELFF.

The chain employs TRBV11-1 and TRBJ2-2; tentatively, D is TRBD2 (5 bases). From germline, CDR1 is SGHAT and CDR2 FQDESV (reference sequence). The V end lost 5 bases, the J end lost 3 bases, and 19 bases lay between the germline ends. The CDR3 runs to 17 residues. CDR3 sequence (DNA): TGTGCCAGCAGCCCCATGACGGGTAGCGCTTACACCGGGGAGCTGTTTTTT. This codes for CASSPMTGSAYTGELFF.

In its sample, this clone was seen once. CDR3 nucleotides: TGTGCCAGCAGCTTAGATAGAGCGGGGACATCGTACGAGCAGTACTTC. Its protein is CASSLDRAGTSYEQYF. The chain links TRBV13 to TRBJ2-7, with D perhaps matching TRBD2 (7 bases). The germline gives CDR1 PRHDT, CDR2 FYEKMQ (reference sequence). V was cut by 1 base and J by 4 bases, with 17 bases left in between. The CDR3 runs 16 residues.

This clone appeared a single time. The genes are TRBV5-4 and TRBJ1-1, with 8 bases fitting TRBD1. Trimming took 4 bases from V and 2 from J; bases not matched to a gene: 7. Germline loops: CDR1 SGHNT, CDR2 YYREEE (reference sequence). There are 15 residues in the CDR3. For the CDR3, the DNA is TGTGCCAGCAGCACCGGGACAGGATCAAACACTGAAGCTTTCTTT. This translates into CASSTGTGSNTEAFF. The entire variable domain, with the rest obtained from reference TRBV5-4 and TRBJ1-1, is as follows: ETGVTQSPTHLIKTRGQQVTLRCSSQSGHNTVSWYQQALGQGPQFIFQYYREEENGRGNFPPRFSGLQFPNYSSELNVNALELDDSALYLCASSTGTGSNTEAFFGQGTRLTVV.

As for this clone: An end of the junction does not agree with germline; a read error may underlie this. The CDR3 DNA reads as TGCGCCAGCAGTGCCAGGAGCGGAGATATGCAGTATTTT. Amino acids: CASSARSGDMQYF. This chain uses TRBV10-1 with TRBJ2-3; tentatively, D is TRBD2 (5 bases). The CDR3 spans 13 residues. CDR1 WNHNN and CDR2 SYGVQD come from the germline V gene (reference sequence).

The rearrangement joins TRBV28 to TRBJ1-2, with 9 bases identical to TRBD1. The CDR3 spans 17 residues. The J segment lost 7 bases and the V segment lost 4 bases, leaving 16 bases of the junction unmatched. Germline lookup yields CDR1 MDHEN and CDR2 SYDVKM. The DNA for the CDR3 is TGTGCCAGCAGTTCCATTGTCCCGGGACAGGGTTTAGGTGGCTACACCTTC. Protein: CASSSIVPGQGLGGYTF.

The chain combines TRBV29-1 with TRBJ2-2, with 12 bases aligning to TRBD1. There are 20 residues in the CDR3. V lost 7 bases to trimming and J lost 5 bases; unmatched junction nucleotides: 23. CDR1 SQVTM and CDR2 ANQGSEA come from the germline V gene. The CDR3 coding sequence is TGCAGCGGCCATTACGGGACAGGGGGCGGCCAGGTCCCGAGGACCGGGGAGCTGTTTTTT. This translates into CSGHYGTGGGQVPRTGELFF.

J is TRBJ2-7 and V is TRBV5-1; 11 bases match TRBD2. J was trimmed by 0 bases and V by 2 bases; bases with no gene match: 4. Per germline, CDR1 SGHRS and CDR2 YFSETQ. The CDR3 covers 16 residues. CDR3 residues: CASSFSGTSGSYEQYF. CDR3 nucleotide sequence: TGCGCCAGCAGCTTTAGCGGGACTAGCGGCTCCTACGAGCAGTACTTC. Combining the CDR3 with reference TRBV5-1 and TRBJ2-7 gives the whole variable domain KAGVTQTPRYLIKTRGQQVTLSCSPISGHRSVSWYQQTPGQGLQFLFEYFSETQRNKGNFPGRFSGRQFSNSRSEMNVSTLELGDSALYLCASSFSGTSGSYEQYFGPGTRLTVT.

This chain uses TRBV5-4 with TRBJ2-7; the match to TRBD2 covers 7 bases. CDR3 length: 16 residues. CDR1 is SGHNT, CDR2 YYREEE, per germline (reference sequence). Trimming removed 4 bases from V and 4 bases from J; junction bases left unmatched: 14. This CDR3 reads CASSPQTSGKFYEQYF. As DNA, the CDR3 is TGTGCCAGCAGCCCACAAACAAGCGGGAAGTTTTACGAGCAGTACTTC. The full variable domain, completed using reference TRBV5-4 and TRBJ2-7, is ETGVTQSPTHLIKTRGQQVTLRCSSQSGHNTVSWYQQALGQGPQFIFQYYREEENGRGNFPPRFSGLQFPNYSSELNVNALELDDSALYLCASSPQTSGKFYEQYFGPGTRLTVT.

Only a few counts were recorded for this clone. V and J are TRBV7-9 and TRBJ2-6, with TRBD2 as a possible D gene (6 bases). V lost 5 bases and J 2 bases, leaving 10 bases between the germline ends. The CDR3 is 15 residues long. The germline V gene has CDR1 SEHNR and CDR2 FQNEAQ (reference sequence). The CDR3 loop reads CASSILAAGANVLTF. The CDR3 DNA follows: TGTGCCAGCAGCATACTAGCCGCTGGGGCCAACGTCCTGACTTTC.

The chain combines TRBV27 with TRBJ2-5; TRBD2 matches 14 bases. The end of the DNA is better explained by TRBJ2-7, so the J call may be wrong. There are 16 residues in the CDR3. Per germline, CDR1 MNHEY and CDR2 SMNVEV (reference sequence). The CDR3: CASSPGTSGSGGEQYF. The CDR3 coding sequence is TGTGCCAGCAGTCCAGGGACTAGCGGGAGTGGGGGCGAGCAGTACTTC.

The chain uses TRBV29-1 and TRBJ2-7; 10 positions agree with TRBD1. The ends lost 4 bases at V and 4 bases at J; junction bases unmatched: 4. CDR3 length equals 13 residues. Germline CDR1 is SQVTM and CDR2 is ANQGSEA. The CDR3 sequence is CSVGTGGSYEQYF. The CDR3 DNA is TGCAGCGTTGGGACAGGGGGTTCGTACGAGCAGTACTTC.

The chain is built from TRBV2 and TRBJ2-1, with D tentatively TRBD2 (5 bases). V lost 6 bases and J 5 bases, leaving 17 bases between the germline ends. Germline CDR1 and CDR2: SNHLY and FYNNEI. The CDR3 has 15 amino acids. The CDR3 DNA sequence: TGTGCCAGCAGGGAACTACCGGGAATAAACAATGAGCAGTTCTTC. It yields the protein CASRELPGINNEQFF.

J is TRBJ2-1 and V is TRBV6-1; D is perhaps TRBD2 (5 bases). The germline V gene encodes CDR1 MNHNS and CDR2 SASEGT. The CDR3 is 13 amino acids. V lost 6 bases to trimming and J lost 8 bases, with 14 bases between them. The CDR3 loop reads CASSNRDRYEQFF. The CDR3 DNA reads TGTGCCAGCAGCAACCGGGATAGGTATGAGCAGTTCTTC.

The V gene is TRBV2, the J gene TRBJ2-1; TRBD2 aligns across 8 bases. Trimming cost V 3 bases and J 0 bases; bases outside gene matches: 4. The length of the CDR3 is 16 residues. The germline gives CDR1 SNHLY, CDR2 FYNNEI. In DNA, the CDR3 is TGTGCCAGCAGTGAGTCGGGGGGGAGCTCCTACAATGAGCAGTTCTTC. This translates into CASSESGGSSYNEQFF.

V gene TRBV28 combines with J gene TRBJ1-2; D is undetermined. V was clipped by 6 bases and J by 2 bases, with 19 bases between them. Looked up from germline, CDR1 is MDHEN and CDR2 is SYDVKM. The CDR3 has 16 amino acids. The CDR3 is CASSFILGLTNYGYTF. CDR3 bases: TGTGCCAGCAGCTTTATTCTAGGATTGACGAACTATGGCTACACCTTC.

In this sample, this clone turned up a few times. The chain is built from TRBV9 and TRBJ2-1, with D possibly TRBD2 on 5 matching bases. The germline CDR1 and CDR2 sequences are SGDLS and YYNGEE. CDR3 length: 14 residues. Trimming cost V 0 bases and J 6 bases, with 10 bases left between them. This CDR3 is CASSVVASPNEQFF. The CDR3 region has the DNA TGTGCCAGCAGCGTAGTCGCTAGCCCCAATGAGCAGTTCTTC.

This clone was seen once. The chain couples TRBV12-5 to TRBJ2-1; 11 nucleotides align to TRBD2. CDR1 and CDR2 from the germline V gene are LGHNT and FRNRAP. Trimming at V came to 3 bases and at J to 5 bases, leaving 3 bases not matched to a gene. The CDR3 length is 15 residues. Here the CDR3 DNA reads TGTGCTAGTGGTTTCCAACTAGCGGGAGACAATGAGCAGTTCTTC. Protein sequence: CASGFQLAGDNEQFF.

This clone was observed once. In DNA form, the CDR3 reads TGTGCCAGCAGATCCGGGACAGCCAGTCAGCCCCAGCATTTT. Translated, it gives CASRSGTASQPQHF. The V call is TRBV28, the J call TRBJ1-5; the match to TRBD1 covers 7 bases. The CDR3 spans 14 residues. V dropped 6 bases and J dropped 6; count of bases not matched to a gene: 8. Germline loops: CDR1 MDHEN, CDR2 SYDVKM.

The gene calls are TRBV11-2 and TRBJ1-2, with a weak D call TRBD1 (5 bases). From germline, CDR1 is SGHAT and CDR2 FQNNGV. The CDR3 extends over 14 amino acids. V was trimmed by 1 base and J by 4 bases, leaving 10 bases between them. Written as DNA, the CDR3 is TGTGCCAGCAGCTTAGGCACGGGGGTCTATGGCTACACCTTC. This codes for CASSLGTGVYGYTF.